Here is one T cell receptor beta chain with its context. The antigen is not known. This entry belongs to a study of CD8 T cells in ankylosing spondylitis. Overall study findings and caveats: Before this, some motif variants had been reported in reactive arthritis synovial fluid and blood. Disease-linked clones displayed a CD8+ phenotype and appeared relatively rarely in peripheral blood. According to the report, clones linked to the disease were significantly enriched in matched synovial fluid samples taken from ankylosing spondylitis patients.

In making TCR beta libraries, quantitative 5'-RACE with molecular barcodes was used. Via MiXCR, TCRdb re-called the 5' RACE reads, giving one row per CDR3 protein. The sample records about 300,000 distinct CDR3 sequences, more than 20% being singletons. Germline CDR1 is MRHNA and CDR2 is SNTAGT. The V end lost 8 bases, the J end lost 0 bases, and 8 bases lay between the germline ends. The CDR3 has 13 residues. The rearrangement joins TRBV6-4 to TRBJ2-1, with D hard to call. The source of this sequence is a female donor with ankylosing spondylitis or in good health (not recorded which). Sequenced input: blood, either unsorted or a sorted T cell fraction (not recorded which). DNA of the CDR3: TGTGCCAGCGCACAGAGCTCCTACAATGAGCAGTTCTTC. Amino acids: CASAQSSYNEQFF.